Listed here are 10 T cell receptor beta chains from one sample, sequenced in a study of blood T cell repertoires in COVID-19. Produced via immunoSEQ multiplex PCR; TCRdb's table is partial and in-frame only. The sample has roughly 200,000 clones; approximately 85% are singletons. The sequenced sample was peripheral blood. The origin of the receptors is a woman of 80 years or more with COVID-19, enrolled during active disease.

The J gene is TRBJ1-2, the V gene TRBV19; D unclear. This CDR3 is built from 12 residues. From germline, CDR1 is LNHDA and CDR2 SQIVND (reference sequence). Trimming took 8 bases from V and 8 from J, leaving 15 bases between them. The CDR3 nucleotides read TGTGCCAGTCAGTGGCCGGGAGGCGGCTACACCTTC. This gives the protein CASQWPGGGYTF.

Note on this clone: One end of the junction is discordant with germline, which a read error may explain. Written as DNA, the CDR3 is TGTGCTAGCAGTGGAGCGGGAGCGTGGGAGACCCAGTACTTC. It translates to CASSGAGAWETQYF. V and J are TRBV7-7 and TRBJ2-5, with 8 positions matching TRBD2. There are 14 residues in the CDR3. Per the germline V gene, CDR1 is SSHAT and CDR2 is FNYEAQ (reference sequence).

This chain links TRBV25-1 with TRBJ2-1, with a tentative D call TRBD1 (6 bases). V was shortened by 2 bases and J by 0 bases, with 14 bases between the two germline ends. This CDR3 spans 17 amino acids. Germline V CDR1 and CDR2: MGHDK, SYGVNS. The CDR3 here is CASSELIQGFSYNEQFF. In DNA, the CDR3 is TGTGCCAGCAGTGAACTAATACAGGGTTTCTCCTACAATGAGCAGTTCTTC.

In the case of this clone: At one end, the junction sequence differs from germline, possibly due to a read error. This sequence joins TRBV2 and TRBJ2-2, with TRBD2 matching 9 bases. From germline, CDR1 is SNHLY and CDR2 FYNNEI. CDR3 length equals 15 residues. This CDR3 reads CARRGAGGPTGELFF. CDR3 nucleotide sequence: TGTGCCCGCAGGGGGGCGGGAGGGCCTACCGGGGAGCTGTTTTTT. Filled out from reference TRBV2 and TRBJ2-2, the complete variable domain reads EPEVTQTPSHQVTQMGQEVILRCVPISNHLYFYWYRQILGQKVEFLVSFYNNEISEKSEIFDDQFSVERPDGSNFTLKIRSTKLEDSAMYFCARRGAGGPTGELFFGEGSRLTVL.

In this sample, this clone turned up a few times. The rearrangement uses TRBV7-3 and TRBJ2-7; TRBD2 might be the D (5 bases). Per germline, CDR1 SGHTA and CDR2 FQGTGA. The CDR3 spans 15 residues. V gave up 2 bases and J gave up 0 bases, with 11 bases separating them. CDR3 residues: CASSLSSGSSYEQYF. For the CDR3, the DNA is TGTGCCAGCAGCTTATCCAGCGGTAGCTCCTACGAGCAGTACTTC.

The rearrangement uses TRBV21-1 and TRBJ2-7; TRBD1 was called by the table and not checked on the DNA. TRBV21-1 is noted as a pseudogene. This CDR3 is 18 amino acids long. The CDR3 sequence: CASSNTGVGRPVSYEQYF. DNA for the CDR3: TGTGCCAGCAGCAATACAGGGGTAGGGCGGCCGGTCTCCTACGAGCAGTACTTC.

This clone was seen a single time. The chain combines TRBV7-3 with TRBJ2-1; D not resolved. CDR1 and CDR2 (germline): SGHTA, FQGTGA. V lost 2 bases and J lost 7, with 12 bases in between. The CDR3 totals 14 residues. CDR3 in amino acids: CASSLANKRNEQFF. Written as DNA, the CDR3 is TGTGCCAGCAGCTTAGCGAATAAACGGAATGAGCAGTTCTTC.

The chain joins TRBV5-1 to TRBJ2-4; perhaps TRBD1 as D (6 bases). Looked up from germline, CDR1 is SGHRS and CDR2 is YFSETQ. V gave up 3 bases and J gave up 1 base, with 11 bases separating them. The CDR3 is 15 amino acids. CDR3 nucleotide sequence: TGCGCCAGCAGCTCCTCTCAGGGGGCCAAAAACATTCAGTACTTC. It encodes CASSSSQGAKNIQYF.

The chain couples TRBV18 to TRBJ2-1; D remains unclear. Germline-derived CDR1 and CDR2 are KGHSH and LQKENI. Trimming left V 2 bases short and J 4 bases short, with 6 bases between. The CDR3 has 13 residues. This chain's CDR3 is CASSPVQYNEQFF. DNA of the CDR3: TGTGCCAGCTCACCAGTACAGTACAATGAGCAGTTCTTC.

This chain joins TRBV7-2 and TRBJ2-3, with 8 positions matching TRBD2. The CDR3 is made up of 14 amino acids. Per the germline V gene, CDR1 is SGHTA and CDR2 is FQGNSA. V shed 1 base, J shed 5 bases, and the junction held 2 bases outside the gene matches. As DNA, the CDR3 is TGTGCCAGCAGCTTAGTGGGACTAGGAGATACGCAGTATTTT. This sequence encodes CASSLVGLGDTQYF.